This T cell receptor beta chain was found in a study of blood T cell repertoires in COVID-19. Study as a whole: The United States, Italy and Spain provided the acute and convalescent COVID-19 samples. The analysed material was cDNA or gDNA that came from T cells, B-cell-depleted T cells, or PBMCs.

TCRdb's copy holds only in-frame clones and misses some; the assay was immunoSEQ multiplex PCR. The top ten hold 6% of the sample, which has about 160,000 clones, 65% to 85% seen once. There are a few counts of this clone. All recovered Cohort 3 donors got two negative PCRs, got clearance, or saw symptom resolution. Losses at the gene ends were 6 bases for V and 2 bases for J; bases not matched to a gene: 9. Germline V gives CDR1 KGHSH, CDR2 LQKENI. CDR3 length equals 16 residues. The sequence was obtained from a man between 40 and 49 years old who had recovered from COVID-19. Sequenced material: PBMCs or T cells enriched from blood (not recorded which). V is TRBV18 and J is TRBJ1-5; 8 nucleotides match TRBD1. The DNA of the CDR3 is TGTGCCAGCTCGTCGCAGGGGGCCGCGGGCAATCAGCCCCAGCATTTT. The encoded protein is CASSSQGAAGNQPQHF.